What follows is one TCR beta chain and its context. Its antigen is still unknown. V lost 5 bases to trimming and J lost 7 bases, with 12 bases between them. The CDR3 consists of 13 residues. Per germline, CDR1 SGHRS and CDR2 YFSETQ. This sample is drawn from a study of identical twins. General observations from the study: Cross-sectional statistics underpinned the conclusions; the same donors were not followed.

Each CDR3 protein gets one entry after TCRdb re-called the 5' RACE reads with MiXCR. Here the sample spans 500,000 or so distinct CDR3 sequences, around 15% being singletons. This sample was also put to use in a study of yellow fever vaccine responses in identical twins.

This receptor was identified in a woman between 18 and 30 years old in good health. This chain links TRBV5-1 with TRBJ2-2, with D unclear. Sequenced sample: CD4+ T cells sorted from blood. The CDR3, as DNA: TGCGCCAGCAGTAAAACCACGGGCGGGGAGCTGTTTTTT. Amino acid sequence: CASSKTTGGELFF.